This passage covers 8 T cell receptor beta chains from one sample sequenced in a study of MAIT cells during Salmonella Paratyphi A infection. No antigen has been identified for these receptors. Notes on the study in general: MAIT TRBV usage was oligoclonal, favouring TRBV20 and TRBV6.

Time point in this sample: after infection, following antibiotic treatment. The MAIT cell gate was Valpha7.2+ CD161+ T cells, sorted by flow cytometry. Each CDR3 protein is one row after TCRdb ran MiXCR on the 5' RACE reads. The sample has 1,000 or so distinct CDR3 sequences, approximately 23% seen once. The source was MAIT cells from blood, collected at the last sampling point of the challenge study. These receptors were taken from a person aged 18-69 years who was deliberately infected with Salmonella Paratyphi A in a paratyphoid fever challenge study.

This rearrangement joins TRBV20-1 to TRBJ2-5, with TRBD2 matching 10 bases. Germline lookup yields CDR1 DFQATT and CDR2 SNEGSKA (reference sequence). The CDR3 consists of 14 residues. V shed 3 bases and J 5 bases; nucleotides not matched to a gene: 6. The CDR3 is CSARASGGTETQYF. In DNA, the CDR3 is TGCAGTGCTAGGGCTAGCGGGGGTACGGAGACCCAGTACTTC.

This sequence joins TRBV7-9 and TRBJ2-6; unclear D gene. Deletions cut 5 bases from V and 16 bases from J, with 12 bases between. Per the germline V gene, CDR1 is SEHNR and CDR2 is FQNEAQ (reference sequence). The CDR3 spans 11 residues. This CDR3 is CASSGRHGLTF. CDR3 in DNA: TGTGCCAGCAGCGGGCGACACGGGCTGACTTTC.

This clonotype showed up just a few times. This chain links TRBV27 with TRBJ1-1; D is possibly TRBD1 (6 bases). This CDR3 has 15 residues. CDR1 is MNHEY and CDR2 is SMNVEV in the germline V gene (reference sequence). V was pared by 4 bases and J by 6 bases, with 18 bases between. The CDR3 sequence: CASSSSGEGWAEAFF. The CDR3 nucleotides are TGTGCCAGCAGTTCCTCAGGGGAAGGGTGGGCTGAAGCTTTCTTT.

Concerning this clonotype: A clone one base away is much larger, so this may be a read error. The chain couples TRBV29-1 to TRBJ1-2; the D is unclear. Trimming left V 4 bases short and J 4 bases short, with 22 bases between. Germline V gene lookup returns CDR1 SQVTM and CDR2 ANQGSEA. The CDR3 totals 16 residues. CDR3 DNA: TGCAGCGTTGTAGCCGCGCTGGGAATAACCTCCTATGGCTACACCTTC. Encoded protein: CSVVAALGITSYGYTF.

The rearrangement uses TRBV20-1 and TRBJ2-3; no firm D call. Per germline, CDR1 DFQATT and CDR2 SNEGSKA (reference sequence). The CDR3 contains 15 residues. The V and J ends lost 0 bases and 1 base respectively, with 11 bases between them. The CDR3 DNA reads TGCAGTGCTAGAGATATCGACTCACGCACAGATACGCAGTATTTT. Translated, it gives CSARDIDSRTDTQYF.

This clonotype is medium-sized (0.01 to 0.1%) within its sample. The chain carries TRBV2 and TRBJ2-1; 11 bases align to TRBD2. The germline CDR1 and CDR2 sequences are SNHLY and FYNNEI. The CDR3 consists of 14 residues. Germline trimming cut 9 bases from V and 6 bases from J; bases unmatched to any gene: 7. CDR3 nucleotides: TGTGCCAGAAAACTAGCGGGAGAGATCAATGAGCAGTTCTTC. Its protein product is CARKLAGEINEQFF.

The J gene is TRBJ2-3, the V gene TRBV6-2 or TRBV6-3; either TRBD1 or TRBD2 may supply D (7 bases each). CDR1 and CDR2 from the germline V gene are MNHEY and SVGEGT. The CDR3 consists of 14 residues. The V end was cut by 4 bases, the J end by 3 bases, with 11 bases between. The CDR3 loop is CASSSGGATDTQYF. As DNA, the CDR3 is TGTGCCAGCAGTTCAGGGGGGGCGACAGATACGCAGTATTTT.

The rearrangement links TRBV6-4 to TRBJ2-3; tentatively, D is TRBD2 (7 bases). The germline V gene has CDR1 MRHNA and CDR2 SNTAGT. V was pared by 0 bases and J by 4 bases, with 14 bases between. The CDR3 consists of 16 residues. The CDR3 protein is CASSDSTIGGPDTQYF. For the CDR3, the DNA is TGTGCCAGCAGTGACTCGACTATCGGGGGGCCAGATACGCAGTATTTT.